Listed below are T cell receptor beta chains from one sample, sequenced in a study of PD-L1 blockade in urothelial cancer. TCRdb's table, derived via immunoSEQ multiplex PCR, lists solely in-frame clones and lacks some. The table lists 40,000 or so clones, about four fifths of them singletons. The material was PBMCs, obtained around atezolizumab (anti-PD-L1) treatment. The source of these receptors is a man between 60 and 70 years old with urothelial cancer. Each CDR3 is given with its conserved first and last residue. The D gene is left open where the match is weak. The listing skips clone size in some rows; elsewhere it reads once, few, many or a size class.

V gene	J gene	clone size	D gene	CDR3 DNA	CDR3 protein
TRBV18	TRBJ2-1	.	TRBD1	TGTGCCAGCTCACGGGACAGGGTCAATGAGCAGTTCTTC	CASSRDRVNEQFF
TRBV10-3	TRBJ2-7	.	TRBD1	TGTGCCATCAGTGAGTCGAACCCGGGACAGAACTCCTACGAGCAGTACTTC	CAISESNPGQNSYEQYF
TRBV23-1	TRBJ1-2	.	.	TGCGCCAGCAGTCAATCGAGTAAATTAACTAACTATGGCTACACCTTC	CASSQSSKLTNYGYTF
TRBV5-4	TRBJ2-1	.	.	TGTGCCAGCAGCTTGGACGTAGATAATGAGCAGTTCTTC	CASSLDVDNEQFF
TRBV30	TRBJ1-2	few	TRBD1	TGTGCCTGGAGTGAAGGGACAGGGTATGGCTACACCTTC	CAWSEGTGYGYTF
TRBV11-2	TRBJ1-3	.	.	TGTGCCAGCAGCTCGAGCGGGGACGGAGGATCTGGAAACACCATATATTTT	CASSSSGDGGSGNTIYF
TRBV6-1	TRBJ2-1	once	TRBD2	TGTGCCACCGTGGAGCGGGGGGCTTACAATGAGCAGTTCTTC	CATVERGAYNEQFF
TRBV5-1	TRBJ1-2	.	.	TGCGCCAGCAGCTTGAGAGATATAGCTAACTATGGCTACACCTTC	CASSLRDIANYGYTF
TRBV10-2	TRBJ1-2	.	.	TGCGCCAGCAGATCTAGAGAATTAGGGGGTGGCTACACCTTC	CASRSRELGGGYTF
TRBV27	TRBJ1-4	.	TRBD1	TGTGCCAGCAGTGCCAGGACAGGGGGCCGAGAAAAACTGTTTTTT	CASSARTGGREKLFF
TRBV6-1	TRBJ1-1	few	TRBD1	TGTGCCAGCAGTGTTCAGGGGGCCGGCGCTGAAGCTTTCTTT	CASSVQGAGAEAFF
TRBV11-2	TRBJ2-7	once	.	TGTGCCAGCAGCTTAGGACAGGTCAGCTCCTACGAGCAGTACTTC	CASSLGQVSSYEQYF
TRBV4-1	TRBJ2-7	once	.	TGCGCCAGCAGCCCCAGTCGTTTCCGGGGCTCCTACGAGCAGTACTTC	CASSPSRFRGSYEQYF
TRBV28	TRBJ2-7	few	TRBD1	TGTGCCAGCAGCCTGACAGGGGGGGACGAGCAGTACTTC	CASSLTGGDEQYF
TRBV5-6	TRBJ2-3	.	.	TGTGCCAGCAGCACCTACGACAGGCTTAGCACAGATACGCAGTATTTT	CASSTYDRLSTDTQYF
TRBV15	TRBJ2-5	.	.	TGTGCCACCAGCAGAGATGAGGTGGGGCAGGGCGAGACCCAGTACTTC	CATSRDEVGQGETQYF
TRBV14	TRBJ1-1	.	TRBD1	TGTGCCAGCAGCCTTCTGGGACAGCGTAACACTGAAGCTTTCTTT	CASSLLGQRNTEAFF
TRBV30	TRBJ1-6	once	.	TGTGCCTGGAGCCCAGGACAGTTGAGCTCCTATAATTCACCCCTCCACTTT	CAWSPGQLSSYNSPLHF
TRBV2	TRBJ1-6	.	.	TGTGCCAGCAGTGAATGGAGGGGCATAGGGTATAATTCACCCCTCCACTTT	CASSEWRGIGYNSPLHF
TRBV5-6	TRBJ1-4	.	TRBD1	TGTGCCAGCAGCCGACCGGGACAGGGACGAGAAAAACTGTTTTTT	CASSRPGQGREKLFF
TRBV19	TRBJ2-5	.	.	TGTGCCAGTAGTATAGGGACCGATATCGCGGGTAGTCAAGAGACCCAGTACTTC	CASSIGTDIAGSQETQYF
TRBV5-1	TRBJ2-7	.	TRBD1	TGCGCCAGCAGCCCGGCCGAGGCCCGGGACAGGGTTTCCTACGAGCAGTACTTC	CASSPAEARDRVSYEQYF
TRBV9	TRBJ2-1	.	TRBD2	TGTGCCAGCAGCGTAGCTACGAGCGGGGGGAGCTCCTACAATGAGCAGTTCTTC	CASSVATSGGSSYNEQFF
TRBV10-3	TRBJ1-4	.	TRBD1	TGTGCCATCAGCCGGACAGGGGAGGATGAAAAACTGTTTTTT	CAISRTGEDEKLFF
TRBV11-3	TRBJ2-2	.	.	TGTGCCAGCAGCTTAGGTGTGGGCGCGAACACCGGGGAGCTGTTTTTT	CASSLGVGANTGELFF
TRBV5-6	TRBJ1-2	.	.	TGTGCCAGCAGCTCCCTGGGGGAGGGTGATAGCTATGGCTACACCTTC	CASSSLGEGDSYGYTF
TRBV7-2	TRBJ1-2	.	.	TGTGCCAGCAGCTTAGGCTTGGGGGAGGTCTATGGCTACACCTTC	CASSLGLGEVYGYTF
TRBV27	TRBJ2-7	.	.	TGTGCCAGCAGCCCGGGGTTGCGGTCCTACGAGCAGTACTTC	CASSPGLRSYEQYF
TRBV11-3	TRBJ2-7	once	.	TGTGCCAGCAGCCCTCCCGACAGAGACTACGAGCAGTACTTC	CASSPPDRDYEQYF
TRBV7-3	TRBJ2-1	.	.	TGTGCCAGCAGCTTATGCCGGACAGCAGTCTACAATGAGCAGTTCTTC	CASSLCRTAVYNEQFF
TRBV18	TRBJ1-1	.	.	TGTGCCAGCTCACCTGGACAGAAGAACACTGAAGCTTTCTTT	CASSPGQKNTEAFF
TRBV7-3	TRBJ2-7	.	TRBD1	TGTGCCAGCAGCTTCGCCGGGACAGGGACCTCCTACGAGCAGTACTTC	CASSFAGTGTSYEQYF
TRBV7-2	TRBJ2-7	.	TRBD2	TGTGCCAGCAGCTTAGGGGGAGGGGAGGGCGAGCAGTACTTC	CASSLGGGEGEQYF
TRBV14	TRBJ2-3	.	TRBD2	TGTGCCAGCAGCGGACTAGCGGGGGGCCCCGCCGGCACAGATACGCAGTATTTT	CASSGLAGGPAGTDTQYF
TRBV28	TRBJ2-5	.	TRBD2	TGTGCCAGCAGCACGACTAGCGGGGATACGGAGACCCAGTACTTC	CASSTTSGDTETQYF
TRBV30	TRBJ1-1	.	TRBD1	TGTGCCTGGGGGACAGGGGACACTGAAGCTTTCTTT	CAWGTGDTEAFF
TRBV5-1	TRBJ2-7	.	.	TGCGCCAGCAGCTTGGTCCCAGCGCTAGGCTACGAGCAGTACTTC	CASSLVPALGYEQYF
TRBV5-6	TRBJ2-7	.	TRBD1	TGTGCCAGCAGCGGGGGAATTCGGGACAGGGAGACCTACGAGCAGTACTTC	CASSGGIRDRETYEQYF
TRBV9	TRBJ2-7	.	TRBD2	TGTGCCAGCAGCGAAAAAGAGACTAGCTCTCCCTACGAGCAGTACTTC	CASSEKETSSPYEQYF
TRBV30	TRBJ1-6	.	TRBD1	TGTGCCTGGAGTCCCGGGACAGAGGATTCACCCCTCCACTTT	CAWSPGTEDSPLHF
TRBV5-6	TRBJ1-2	few	TRBD1	TGTGCCAGCAGCTCCCCGGACAGGGGGCTAGCTAACTATGGCTACACCTTC	CASSSPDRGLANYGYTF
TRBV5-1	TRBJ1-1	few	TRBD1	TGCGCCAGCAGCTTGGCCGGGCAGGGGGCCACTGAAGCTTTCTTT	CASSLAGQGATEAFF
TRBV4-1	TRBJ2-3	.	.	TGCGCCAGCAGCCAAAATGGCAGGGGCGGGGGAGATACGCAGTATTTT	CASSQNGRGGGDTQYF
TRBV28	TRBJ2-7	.	TRBD1	TGTGCCAGCACCAGACCGGGACAGGGTATCTACGAGCAGTACTTC	CASTRPGQGIYEQYF
TRBV7-2	TRBJ2-5	.	TRBD2	TGTGCCAGCAGCTTGAAGGCGCGGGGACTAGCGGCGGGGAAGACCCAGTACTTC	CASSLKARGLAAGKTQYF
TRBV30	TRBJ2-2	.	.	TGTGCCTGGACTGAGGGCGGCGGGGAGCTGTTTTTT	CAWTEGGGELFF